These 10 T cell receptor beta chains were all obtained from the same sample, sequenced in a study of T cell changes during pregnancy in multiple sclerosis. The repertoire was sequenced with immunoSEQ multiplex PCR; TCRdb's copy has only in-frame clones and lacks some. This table has nearly 20,000 clones, more than 80% appearing once. The source material was CD8+ T cells from peripheral blood mononuclear cells, sampled in the third trimester of pregnancy. The origin of the receptors is a female donor in good health, enrolled as a control in a pregnancy study.

The chain uses TRBV27 and TRBJ1-1; D call uncertain. V was pared by 7 bases and J by 5 bases, with 8 bases between. Looked up from germline, CDR1 is MNHEY and CDR2 is SMNVEV (reference sequence). This CDR3 spans 11 amino acids. In DNA form, the CDR3 reads TGTGCCAGCAAGCGGGGAACTGAAGCTTTCTTT. Translated: CASKRGTEAFF.

This chain links TRBV7-2 with TRBJ1-5, with 7 bases that match TRBD1. With 3 bases clipped from V and 3 bases from J, the junction kept 5 bases outside the gene matches. Germline assignment: CDR1 SGHTA and CDR2 FQGNSA. There are 15 residues in the CDR3. This CDR3 reads CASSFKTGNNQPQHF. In DNA form, the CDR3 reads TGTGCCAGCAGCTTCAAGACAGGGAACAATCAGCCCCAGCATTTT.

Only a few counts were recorded for this clone. The rearrangement uses TRBV5-6 and TRBJ2-3, with D maybe TRBD1 (5 bases). The CDR3 length is 14 residues. Germline loops: CDR1 SGHDT, CDR2 YYEEEE. V dropped 0 bases and J dropped 2 bases, with 7 bases sitting between them. The CDR3 region is CASSLGGYTDTQYF. The CDR3 DNA is TGTGCCAGCAGCTTGGGGGGCTACACAGATACGCAGTATTTT.

This chain joins TRBV4-2 and TRBJ2-6, with unresolved D. Trimming cost V 1 base and J 1 base, with 2 bases left between them. The V gene's germline CDR1 is LGHNA and CDR2 YNFKEQ. CDR3 size: 14 residues. The CDR3 region is CASSQASGANVLTF. The CDR3 nucleotides are TGTGCCAGCAGCCAAGCTTCTGGGGCCAACGTCCTGACTTTC.

This sequence joins TRBV25-1 and TRBJ1-6; 8 bases match TRBD1. The V gene end was trimmed by 4 bases and the J gene end by 7 bases; junction bases not matched to a gene: 6. CDR1 and CDR2 from the germline V gene are MGHDK and SYGVNS. This CDR3 has 15 amino acids. CDR3 nucleotides: TGTGCCAGCAGTGCAGGACAGGGTGGCAATTCACCCCTCCACTTT. Its translation: CASSAGQGGNSPLHF.

The chain employs TRBV27 and TRBJ2-4; 9 bases line up with TRBD1. The CDR3 sequence is 18 residues long. Germline assignment: CDR1 MNHEY and CDR2 SMNVEV (reference sequence). After removal of 6 bases from V and 0 bases from J, the junction contained 12 bases not matched to a gene. This CDR3 reads CASSPARDRDLAKNIQYF. As DNA, the CDR3 is TGTGCCAGCAGCCCAGCCCGGGACAGGGATCTAGCCAAAAACATTCAGTACTTC.

CDR3 residues: CASSLQGAGSTGELFF. CDR3 sequence (DNA): TGTGCCAGCTCGCTCCAGGGGGCAGGGAGCACCGGGGAGCTGTTTTTT. The V call is TRBV18, the J call TRBJ2-2; 8 bases line up with TRBD1. The CDR3 contains 16 residues. CDR1 KGHSH and CDR2 LQKENI come from the germline V gene. With 6 bases clipped from V and 4 bases from J, the junction kept 10 bases outside the gene matches.

This rearrangement joins TRBV7-8 to TRBJ2-3; the D gene is possibly TRBD2 (5 bases). V lost 2 bases, J lost 4 bases, and 13 bases lay in between. The CDR3 totals 15 residues. Germline V gene data show CDR1 as SGHVS and CDR2 as FQNEAQ. The CDR3 bases are TGTGCCAGCAGCTTAATCGTACTAGTACCAGATACGCAGTATTTT. It yields the protein CASSLIVLVPDTQYF.

The chain is built from TRBV7-9 and TRBJ1-1, with 7 bases matching TRBD1. The V gene's germline CDR1 is SEHNR and CDR2 FQNEAQ (reference sequence). CDR3 length equals 13 residues. J gave up 6 bases and V 2 bases, and 3 bases lay outside the gene matches. The DNA for the CDR3 is TGTGCCAGCAGCTTAACAGGGGACGCTGAAGCTTTCTTT. It encodes CASSLTGDAEAFF.

The rearrangement uses TRBV7-9 and TRBJ2-1, with unresolved D. The ends were cut back, 7 bases at V and 0 bases at J, with 10 bases in the middle. This CDR3 has 14 residues. Germline-derived CDR1 and CDR2 are SEHNR and FQNEAQ (reference sequence). In DNA form, the CDR3 reads TGTGCCAGCACGCCGTGGAGCTCCTACAATGAGCAGTTCTTC. Protein sequence: CASTPWSSYNEQFF.